This T cell receptor beta chain comes out of a study of T cell responses to AZD1222 COVID-19 vaccine. Study-wide results and limits: At study baseline, merely six AZD1222 recipients were seropositive.

The protocol was immunoSEQ multiplex PCR, while the TCRdb copy is restricted to in-frame clones and leaves out a portion. The repertoire consists of 90,000 to 110,000 clones, with 82% occurring once and the leading ten covering about 5%. A word on this clone: What it binds is unknown.

This CDR3 contains 15 residues. V lost 3 bases and J 5 bases, leaving 13 bases between the germline ends. Germline-derived CDR1 and CDR2 are KGHDR and SFDVKD. The sequenced sample was peripheral blood, obtained on day 0 of AZD1222 vaccination. This sequence originates from an adult in good health. V is TRBV24-1 and J is TRBJ1-5, with D perhaps TRBD1 (5 bases). The CDR3 nucleotides read TGTGCCACCAGTGATGGTCGGGGGTGCTATCAGCCCCAGCATTTT. Translating it yields CATSDGRGCYQPQHF.